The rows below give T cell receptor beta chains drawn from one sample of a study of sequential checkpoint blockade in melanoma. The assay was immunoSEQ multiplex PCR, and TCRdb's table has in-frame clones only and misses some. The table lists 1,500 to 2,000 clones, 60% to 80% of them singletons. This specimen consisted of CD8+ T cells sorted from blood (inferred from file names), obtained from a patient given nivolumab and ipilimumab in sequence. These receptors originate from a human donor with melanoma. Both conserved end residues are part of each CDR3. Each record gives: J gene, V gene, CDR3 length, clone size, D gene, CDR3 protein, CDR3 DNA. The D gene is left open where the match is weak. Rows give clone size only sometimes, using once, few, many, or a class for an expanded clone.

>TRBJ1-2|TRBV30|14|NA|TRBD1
CAWSVTGGAYGYTF
TGTGCCTGGAGTGTGACAGGGGGAGCTTATGGCTACACCTTC
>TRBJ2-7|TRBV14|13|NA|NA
CASSQGAGYEQYF
TGTGCCAGCAGCCAAGGGGCGGGATACGAGCAGTACTTC
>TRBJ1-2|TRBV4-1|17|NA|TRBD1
CASSQGAQGAKYYGYTF
TGCGCCAGCAGCCAAGGAGCGCAGGGGGCTAAGTACTATGGCTACACCTTC
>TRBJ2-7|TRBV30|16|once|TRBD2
CAWGTPSGRAGYEQYF
TGTGCCTGGGGGACCCCCAGCGGGAGGGCCGGCTACGAGCAGTACTTC
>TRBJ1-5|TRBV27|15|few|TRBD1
CASSPGTGGGRPQHF
TGTGCCAGCAGTCCCGGGACAGGCGGGGGAAGGCCCCAGCATTTT
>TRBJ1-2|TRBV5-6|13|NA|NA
CASSLLENYGYTF
TGTGCCAGCAGCTTGCTGGAGAACTATGGCTACACCTTC
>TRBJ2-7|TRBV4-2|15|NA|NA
CASSPRYGDSYEQYF
TGTGCCAGCAGCCCCCGCTACGGGGACTCCTACGAGCAGTACTTC
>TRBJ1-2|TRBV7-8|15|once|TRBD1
CASSQGDRLNYGYTF
TGTGCCAGCAGCCAGGGGGACAGGCTTAACTATGGCTACACCTTC
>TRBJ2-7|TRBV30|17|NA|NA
CAWSREYRDKSSYEQYF
TGTGCCTGGAGTCGTGAATACCGGGACAAGAGCTCCTACGAGCAGTACTTC
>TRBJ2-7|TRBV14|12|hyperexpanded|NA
CASSRGPYEQYF
TGTGCCAGCAGCCGCGGGCCCTACGAGCAGTACTTC
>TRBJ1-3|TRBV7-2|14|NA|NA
CASSLISSGNTIYF
TGTGCCAGCAGCTTAATTAGCTCTGGAAACACCATATATTTT
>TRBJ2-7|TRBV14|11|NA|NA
CASSQLYEQYF
TGTGCCAGCAGCCAACTTTACGAGCAGTACTTC
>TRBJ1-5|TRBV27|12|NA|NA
CASRKGIGPQHF
TGTGCCAGCAGGAAGGGGATCGGGCCCCAGCATTTT
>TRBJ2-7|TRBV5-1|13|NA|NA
CASTWDKSYEQYF
TGCGCCAGCACCTGGGACAAATCCTACGAGCAGTACTTC
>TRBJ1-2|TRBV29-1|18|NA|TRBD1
CSVEDSRDRVNANYGYTF
TGCAGCGTTGAAGATTCAAGGGACAGGGTAAACGCTAACTATGGCTACACCTTC
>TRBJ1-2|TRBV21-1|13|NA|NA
CASSGRGGSTWTF
TGTGCCAGCAGCGGACGCGGGGGCTCAACGTGGACCTTC
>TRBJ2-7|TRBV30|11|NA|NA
CAWRLAYEQYF
TGTGCCTGGAGACTTGCGTACGAGCAGTACTTC
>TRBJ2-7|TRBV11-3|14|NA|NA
CASSLLPGAYEQYF
TGTGCCAGCAGCTTATTACCAGGGGCCTACGAGCAGTACTTC
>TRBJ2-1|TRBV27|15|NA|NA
CASSLGPGGYNEQFF
TGTGCCAGCAGTTTAGGGCCAGGAGGGTACAATGAGCAGTTCTTC
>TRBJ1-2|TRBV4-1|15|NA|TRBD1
CASSPYLQGEYGYTF
TGCGCCAGCAGCCCTTACTTACAGGGGGAATATGGCTACACCTTC
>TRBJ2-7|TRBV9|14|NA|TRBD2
CASTRTSASDEQYF
TGTGCCAGCACGAGGACTAGCGCGTCCGACGAGCAGTACTTC
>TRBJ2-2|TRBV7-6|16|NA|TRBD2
CASSLRASGNTGELFF
TGTGCCAGCAGCTTAAGGGCTAGCGGAAACACCGGGGAGCTGTTTTTT
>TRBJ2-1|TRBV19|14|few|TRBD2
CASSLFIGGGEQFF
TGTGCCAGTAGCCTATTCATTGGGGGGGGTGAGCAGTTCTTC
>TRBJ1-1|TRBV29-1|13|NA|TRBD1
CSVRTGEGTEAFF
TGCAGCGTTCGGACAGGGGAAGGGACTGAAGCTTTCTTT
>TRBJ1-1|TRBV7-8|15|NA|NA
CASSLQDSHYTEAFF
TGTGCCAGCAGCCTCCAGGACAGCCATTACACTGAAGCTTTCTTT
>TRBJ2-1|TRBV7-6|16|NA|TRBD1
CASSPDRGSSYNEQFF
TGTGCCAGCAGTCCCGACAGGGGGAGCTCCTACAATGAGCAGTTCTTC
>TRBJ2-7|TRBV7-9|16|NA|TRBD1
CASSLEGQGSPYEQYF
TGTGCCAGCAGCTTAGAAGGACAGGGGTCTCCCTACGAGCAGTACTTC
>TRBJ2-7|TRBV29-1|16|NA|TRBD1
CSVEDLRTGSSYEQYF
TGCAGCGTTGAAGATCTTAGGACAGGGAGCTCCTACGAGCAGTACTTC
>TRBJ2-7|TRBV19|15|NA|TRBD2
CASSIGPSGGDEQYF
TGTGCCAGTAGTATAGGCCCTAGCGGAGGCGACGAGCAGTACTTC
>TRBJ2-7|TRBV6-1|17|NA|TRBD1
CASSEFALGTGLNEQYF
TGTGCCAGCAGTGAATTCGCCTTGGGGACAGGGTTGAACGAGCAGTACTTC
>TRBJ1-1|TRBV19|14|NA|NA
CASSMPRGGTEAFF
TGTGCCAGTAGTATGCCACGAGGGGGCACTGAAGCTTTCTTT
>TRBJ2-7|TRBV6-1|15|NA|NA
CASRPKRGSSYEQYF
TGTGCCAGCAGACCCAAGCGTGGCAGCTCCTACGAGCAGTACTTC
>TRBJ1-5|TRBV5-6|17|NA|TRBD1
CASSSLQGATSNQPQHF
TGTGCCAGCAGCTCCTTACAGGGGGCTACTAGCAATCAGCCCCAGCATTTT
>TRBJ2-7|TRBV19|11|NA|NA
CASSPGYEQYF
TGTGCCAGTAGTCCCGGCTACGAGCAGTACTTC
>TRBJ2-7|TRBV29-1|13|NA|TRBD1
CSVPGTGLFEQYF
TGCAGCGTCCCCGGGACAGGGCTATTCGAGCAGTACTTC
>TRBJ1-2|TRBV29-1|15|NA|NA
CSVPGGPEINYGYTF
TGCAGCGTCCCAGGCGGGCCTGAGATTAACTATGGCTACACCTTC
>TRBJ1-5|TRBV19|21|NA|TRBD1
CASSIDSVGTGGRLSNQPQHF
TGTGCCAGTAGTATAGATAGCGTGGGGACAGGGGGAAGGTTGAGCAATCAGCCCCAGCATTTT
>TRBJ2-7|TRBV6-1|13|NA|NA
CASKDFAQGEQYF
TGTGCCAGCAAGGACTTCGCCCAAGGCGAGCAGTACTTC
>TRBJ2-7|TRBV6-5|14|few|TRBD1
CASRGAGGNDEQYF
TGTGCCAGCAGAGGGGCAGGGGGTAACGACGAGCAGTACTTC
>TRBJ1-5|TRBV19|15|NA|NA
CASSNGAGFNQPQHF
TGTGCCAGTAGCAACGGTGCGGGCTTCAATCAGCCCCAGCATTTT
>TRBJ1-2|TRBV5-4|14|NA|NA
CASSLGGLNYGYTF
TGTGCCAGCAGCTTGGGGGGACTGAACTATGGCTACACCTTC
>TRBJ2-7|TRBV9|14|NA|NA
CASSVGDSRNEQYF
TGTGCCAGCAGCGTAGGAGACAGCAGGAACGAGCAGTACTTC
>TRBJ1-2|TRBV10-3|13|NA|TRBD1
CAITEDRGRGYTF
TGTGCCATCACCGAGGACAGGGGGCGCGGCTACACCTTC
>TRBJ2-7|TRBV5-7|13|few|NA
CASSSGALWEQYF
TGTGCCAGCAGCTCCGGAGCCTTGTGGGAGCAGTACTTC
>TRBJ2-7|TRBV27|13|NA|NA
CASSLGHGYEQYF
TGTGCCAGCAGTTTAGGACACGGCTACGAGCAGTACTTC
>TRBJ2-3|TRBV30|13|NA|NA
CAWETVSTDTQYF
TGTGCCTGGGAGACAGTTAGCACAGATACGCAGTATTTT
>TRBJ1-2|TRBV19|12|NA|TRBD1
CASSFGQGPYTF
TGTGCCAGTAGTTTTGGACAGGGACCTTACACCTTC
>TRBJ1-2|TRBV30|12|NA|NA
CAWSGQSLGYTF
TGTGCCTGGAGCGGACAGTCCCTTGGCTACACCTTC
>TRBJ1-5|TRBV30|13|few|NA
CAWSDRENQPQHF
TGTGCCTGGAGTGATCGGGAGAATCAGCCCCAGCATTTT
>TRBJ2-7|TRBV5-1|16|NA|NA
CASSPLTDRPSYEQYF
TGCGCCAGCAGCCCTCTGACCGACAGGCCCTCCTACGAGCAGTACTTC
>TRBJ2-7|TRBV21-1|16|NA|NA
CASSNVPRTSGYEQYF
TGTGCCAGCAGCAATGTCCCTAGGACTAGCGGCTACGAGCAGTACTTC